The rows below give T cell receptor beta chains drawn from one sample of a study of radiation and T cells in renal cell carcinoma. Produced via immunoSEQ multiplex PCR; TCRdb's table is partial and in-frame only. The sample includes 150,000 to 190,000 clones, approximately 86% of them seen just once. The specimen comprised blood, sampled from a patient whose treatment included radiotherapy and nephrectomy. The receptors originated from a woman between 50 and 59 years old with renal cell carcinoma. Both conserved end residues are part of each CDR3. The D gene is left open where the match is weak. Size is omitted from some rows. Given values are once, few, many or a class for expanded clones.

>NA|NA|TRBJ1-4|TRBV9
TGTGCCAGCAGCCTAGGGTCCAGTGCAACTAATGAAAAACTGTTTTTT
CASSLGSSATNEKLFF
>NA|NA|TRBJ2-7|TRBV7-2
TGTGCCAGCGGGGGGCCTAATCTTAACGAGCAGTACTTC
CASGGPNLNEQYF
>TRBD2|NA|TRBJ2-3|TRBV6-6
TGTGCCAGCAGTTACGTGGGTAGCGGGGTGGATACGCAGTATTTT
CASSYVGSGVDTQYF
>NA|NA|TRBJ2-7|TRBV30
TGTGCCTGGAGTGTAGGGACCGAAACCTACGAGCAGTACTTC
CAWSVGTETYEQYF
>NA|NA|TRBJ2-7|TRBV7-9
TGTGCCAGCAGCAAAACCTACGAGCAGTACTTC
CASSKTYEQYF
>NA|NA|TRBJ2-6|TRBV7-3
TGTGCCAGCAGCCCCAGGGGTGCTGGGGCCAACGTCCTGACTTTC
CASSPRGAGANVLTF
>NA|NA|TRBJ1-1|TRBV2
TGTGCCAGCAGTGAAGGAGTAGGGAGTACTGAAGCTTTCTTT
CASSEGVGSTEAFF
>TRBD2|once|TRBJ2-7|TRBV5-4
TGTGCCAGCAGCTCGGGGGGGGAGTTCTCCTACGAGCAGTACTTC
CASSSGGEFSYEQYF
>TRBD1|NA|TRBJ2-6|TRBV4-1
TGCGCCAGCAGCCAAGTAAGGGACAGGGCCTACGGGGCCAACGTCCTGACTTTC
CASSQVRDRAYGANVLTF
>NA|NA|TRBJ1-6|TRBV30
TGTGCCTGGAGTGAGGGGACCTATAATTCACCCCTCCACTTT
CAWSEGTYNSPLHF
>TRBD1|NA|TRBJ1-1|TRBV6-1
TGTGCCAGCAGTGACAGGGGGGGAGGTACTGAAGCTTTCTTT
CASSDRGGGTEAFF
>NA|NA|TRBJ1-3|TRBV5-1
TGCGCCAGCAGCATAGCCGGGACTTACGCATTAACTGGAAACACCATATATTTT
CASSIAGTYALTGNTIYF
>NA|NA|TRBJ2-7|TRBV7-2
TGTGCCAGCAGCTCCAGGCTCTACGAGCAGTACTTC
CASSSRLYEQYF
>NA|NA|TRBJ1-1|TRBV18
TGTGCCAGCTCACCCTCCCAAAACACTGAAGCTTTCTTT
CASSPSQNTEAFF
>NA|NA|TRBJ1-1|TRBV9
TGTGCCAGCAGCGTGTCGGGGACTGAAGCTTTCTTT
CASSVSGTEAFF
>NA|NA|TRBJ2-3|TRBV5-4
TGTGCCAGCAGCTTGGGGGGGGGCACAGATACGCAGTATTTT
CASSLGGGTDTQYF
>TRBD1|NA|TRBJ1-6|TRBV7-9
TGTGCCAGCAGCTTAGAAACAGGGGTAGGGTCACCCCTCCACTTT
CASSLETGVGSPLHF
>NA|once|TRBJ2-5|TRBV6-1
TGTGCCAGCAGTGGGACTTATTTAGAGACCCAGTACTTC
CASSGTYLETQYF
>TRBD1|once|TRBJ1-4|TRBV2
TGTGCCAGCAGTCACCGGGACAGGGGTCCCGTTGCAACTAATGAAAAACTGTTTTTT
CASSHRDRGPVATNEKLFF
>NA|NA|TRBJ2-3|TRBV6-5
TGTGCCAGAAGACGCCGAGCAGGAACAGATACGCAGTATTTT
CARRRRAGTDTQYF
>NA|NA|TRBJ2-1|TRBV6-5
TGTGCCAGCAGTTCCCTGAATGAGCAGTTCTTC
CASSSLNEQFF
>TRBD1|NA|TRBJ2-7|TRBV27
TGTGCCAGCGGTAGGGGGCTCTACGAGCAGTACTTC
CASGRGLYEQYF
>NA|NA|TRBJ2-3|TRBV25-1
TGTGCCAGCAGTGGTAAAAGCCCGGGATATACGCAGTATTTT
CASSGKSPGYTQYF
>TRBD1|once|TRBJ1-2|TRBV6-5
TGTGCCAGCAAGACAGGGACAGAAGACTATGGCTACACCTTC
CASKTGTEDYGYTF
>NA|NA|TRBJ2-5|TRBV7-6
TGTGCCAGCAGCATGCTCGAGGCTATGGGAAGAGAGACCCAGTACTTC
CASSMLEAMGRETQYF
>TRBD1|NA|TRBJ1-2|TRBV7-9
TGTGCCAGCAGCCTGGACAGGGAGAACTATGGCTACACCTTC
CASSLDRENYGYTF
>NA|NA|TRBJ2-6|TRBV9
TGTGCCAGCAGCTCCCAGTTGGTCGGGGCCAACGTCCTGACTTTC
CASSSQLVGANVLTF
>NA|NA|TRBJ2-3|TRBV15
TGTGCCACCCGATCGACGGGGCTCACAGATACGCAGTATTTT
CATRSTGLTDTQYF
>NA|NA|TRBJ1-5|TRBV7-8
TGTGCCAGCAGCTTAGCGAGGGGTGGAAATCAGCCCCAGCATTTT
CASSLARGGNQPQHF
>TRBD1|NA|TRBJ2-3|TRBV5-1
TGCGCCAGCAGCTCGGGACAGCTCACAGATACGCAGTATTTT
CASSSGQLTDTQYF
>NA|NA|TRBJ2-5|TRBV7-2
TGTGCCAGCAGCCACAGCGGGCGGGCCGAGACCCAGTACTTC
CASSHSGRAETQYF
>NA|few|TRBJ2-3|TRBV5-1
TGCGCCAGCAGCTTGGAACAGCCTGGGGTAGATACGCAGTATTTT
CASSLEQPGVDTQYF
>TRBD1|NA|TRBJ2-1|TRBV7-9
TGTGCCAGCAGCCTTAGGGGGACAGGGGATAACAATGAGCAGTTCTTC
CASSLRGTGDNNEQFF
>TRBD1|NA|TRBJ1-5|TRBV6-6
TGTGCCAGCAGGGGACAGGGAGACAATCAGCCCCAGCATTTT
CASRGQGDNQPQHF
>TRBD1|NA|TRBJ2-5|TRBV7-2
TGTGCCAGCACCCTCACAGGGGGCTGGGAGACCCAGTACTTC
CASTLTGGWETQYF
>TRBD1|NA|TRBJ2-2|TRBV5-1
TGCGCCAGCTACAAGGACAGGGTCGGCGGGGAGCTGTTTTTT
CASYKDRVGGELFF
>NA|once|TRBJ1-3|TRBV29-1
TGCAGCGTTGTGGTAGGGGACTCTGGAAACACCATATATTTT
CSVVVGDSGNTIYF
>NA|NA|TRBJ1-4|TRBV7-9
TGTGCCAGCAAGAGGTCCGAGGGCGAAAAACTGTTTTTT
CASKRSEGEKLFF
>NA|NA|TRBJ1-5|TRBV5-5
TGTGCCAGCAGCTTGGATCGCCCATTAGCCGGCAATCAGCCCCAGCATTTT
CASSLDRPLAGNQPQHF
>NA|NA|TRBJ1-6|TRBV6-1
TGTGCCACCGGCGTAAGCTCCTATAATTCACCCCTCCACTTT
CATGVSSYNSPLHF
>TRBD1|NA|TRBJ1-6|TRBV2
TGTGCCAGCAGTGGGGGACAGGGGGCGAGTTCACCCCTCCACTTT
CASSGGQGASSPLHF
>NA|NA|TRBJ1-2|TRBV20-1
TGCAGTGGAAGGGAGGACTATGGCTACACCTTC
CSGREDYGYTF
>TRBD1|NA|TRBJ1-2|TRBV7-9
TGTGCCAGCAGCCCGACAGGGAACTATGGCTACACCTTC
CASSPTGNYGYTF
>TRBD1|NA|TRBJ2-2|TRBV7-8
TGTGCCAGCAGCTTCAGGACAGGGGACACCGGGGAGCTGTTTTTT
CASSFRTGDTGELFF
>NA|few|TRBJ2-5|TRBV30
TGTGCCTGGAGTGGTACCTCAACGGGGGAGACCCAGTACTTC
CAWSGTSTGETQYF
>NA|NA|TRBJ2-6|TRBV4-3
TGCGCCAGCAGCCAGGGGGTAAGGGGCGGGGCCAACGTCCTGACTTTC
CASSQGVRGGANVLTF
>NA|NA|TRBJ1-5|TRBV11-2
TGTGCCAGCAGCTTAGGGGCAGGGAGAGAGCATCAGCCCCAGCATTTT
CASSLGAGREHQPQHF
>NA|NA|TRBJ1-2|TRBV5-1
TGCGCCAGCAGCTTGGCTGCTAACTATGGCTACACCTTC
CASSLAANYGYTF
>TRBD2|once|TRBJ2-7|TRBV6-5
TGTGCCAGCAGTCCACTAGCGAGCCTATACGAGCAGTACTTC
CASSPLASLYEQYF